The 27 T cell receptor beta chains reported below all come from one sample, sequenced in a study of blood T cell repertoires in COVID-19 (dated by TCRdb to 2018 to 2020). The library was obtained by the immunoSEQ multiplex PCR assay. The clones in this table, taken by TCRdb from immuneACCESS, are in-frame only. Not every clone is retained; where verified, under half of the shortfall comes from an unresolved V gene, and the cause of the rest is unknown. The sample records 200,000 to 300,000 clones, about 90% of which are singletons. The ten largest make up approximately 2.6% of the sample. Specimen: peripheral blood. These receptor sequences come from a young adult with COVID-19, enrolled during active disease.

The chain uses TRBV6-5 and TRBJ1-2, with D maybe TRBD1 (5 bases). This CDR3 is built from 12 residues. V shed 7 bases and J shed 8 bases, with 14 bases lying between them. Looked up from germline, CDR1 is MNHEY and CDR2 is SVGAGI. CDR3 DNA sequence: TGTGCCAGCACCTACGGGGGTGAGGGCTACACCTTC. Translation: CASTYGGEGYTF.

The chain employs TRBV6-2 or TRBV6-3 and TRBJ2-3; TRBD1 matches 7 bases. CDR3 length: 16 amino acids. J gave up 0 bases and V 5 bases, and 8 bases lay outside the gene matches. Germline V gene sequence: CDR1 MNHEY, CDR2 SVGEGT. CDR3 sequence reads: CASSGRDSSSTDTQYF. The DNA for the CDR3 is TGTGCCAGCAGTGGCCGGGACAGCTCTAGCACAGATACGCAGTATTTT.

Turning to this clone: The sample has other DNA sequences that encode this CDR3 too. The CDR3 loop is CASSLGGGSYEQYF. CDR3 coding DNA: TGCGCCAGCAGCTTGGGCGGCGGATCCTACGAGCAGTACTTC. The chain couples TRBV5-1 to TRBJ2-7; D unclear. The CDR3 extends over 14 amino acids. Germline V gene data show CDR1 as SGHRS and CDR2 as YFSETQ. V lost 0 bases and J 1 base, leaving 8 bases between the germline ends.

The chain employs TRBV7-8 and TRBJ2-7, with 8 bases lining up with TRBD2. The V gene's germline CDR1 is SGHVS and CDR2 FQNEAQ. The CDR3 extends over 16 amino acids. Germline trimming cut 1 base from V and 0 bases from J; bases unmatched to any gene: 5. CDR3 sequence: CASSLGGGRSSYEQYF. CDR3 nucleotides: TGTGCCAGCAGCTTAGGGGGCGGGAGGAGCTCCTACGAGCAGTACTTC.

The chain joins TRBV5-1 to TRBJ2-2; TRBD2 agrees at 15 bases. Germline V gives CDR1 SGHRS, CDR2 YFSETQ. The CDR3 extends over 17 amino acids. The junction had 5 bases not matched to a gene; V was cut back by 4 bases and J by 4 bases. The CDR3 spells CASSTGLAGGITGELFF. CDR3 coding DNA: TGCGCCAGCAGCACCGGACTAGCGGGAGGGATCACCGGGGAGCTGTTTTTT.

The V and J genes are TRBV19 and TRBJ1-1; D is possibly TRBD1 (6 bases). Germline V gene sequence: CDR1 LNHDA, CDR2 SQIVND (reference sequence). The CDR3 is 15 residues long. V was trimmed by 5 bases and J by 0 bases, leaving 13 bases between them. CDR3 DNA: TGTGCCAGTAGTCCCAGGGGCCTCATGAACACTGAAGCTTTCTTT. Encoded protein: CASSPRGLMNTEAFF.

The chain combines TRBV3-1 (or the pseudogene TRBV3-2) with TRBJ1-5, with a possible D match to TRBD1 (6 bases). Germline V gives CDR1 LGHDT, CDR2 YNNKEL (reference sequence). Trimming pared 4 bases from V and 5 bases from J, leaving 15 bases between. The CDR3 totals 15 residues. This CDR3 reads CASSPHRVGDQPQHF. CDR3 coding DNA: TGTGCCAGCAGCCCCCACAGGGTGGGGGATCAGCCCCAGCATTTT.

The J gene is TRBJ2-3, the V gene TRBV7-9, with TRBD2 matching 11 bases. This CDR3 is built from 17 residues. Germline-derived CDR1 and CDR2 are SEHNR and FQNEAQ (reference sequence). V was clipped by 7 bases and J by 3 bases; unmatched bases: 12. CDR3 in amino acids: CASTSTLAGGQTDTQYF. DNA of the CDR3: TGTGCCAGCACCTCAACTCTAGCGGGAGGCCAGACAGATACGCAGTATTTT.

The V and J genes are TRBV5-4 and TRBJ2-5; D unresolved. The CDR3 spans 13 residues. Trimming pared 2 bases from V and 2 bases from J, leaving 7 bases between. Per germline, CDR1 SGHNT and CDR2 YYREEE (reference sequence). The CDR3 spells CASSFKQQETQYF. CDR3 nucleotides: TGTGCCAGCAGCTTTAAACAACAAGAGACCCAGTACTTC.

The rearrangement links TRBV6-1 to TRBJ2-5; 9 bases line up with TRBD2. Unmatched junction bases numbered 10, after V lost 3 bases and J lost 5 bases. Germline V CDR1 and CDR2: MNHNS, SASEGT. The CDR3 runs 16 residues. The CDR3 is CASSDGREGFRETQYF. The CDR3 coding sequence is TGTGCCAGCAGTGATGGGCGGGAGGGCTTTCGGGAGACCCAGTACTTC.

The DNA for the CDR3 is TGTGCCAGCAGCTTAACGCCCGCCGGCTACGAGCAGTACTTC. Amino acids: CASSLTPAGYEQYF. The chain employs TRBV7-2 and TRBJ2-7; D remains ambiguous. The CDR3 runs to 14 residues. V lost 2 bases and J lost 3, with 11 bases in between. The V gene's germline CDR1 is SGHTA and CDR2 FQGNSA.

The chain has TRBV3-1 (or the pseudogene TRBV3-2) and TRBJ2-5, with 7 bases identical to TRBD1. The CDR3 runs to 15 residues. Trimming took 5 bases from V and 7 from J; bases not matched to a gene: 13. The germline gives CDR1 LGHDT, CDR2 YNNKEL (reference sequence). Here the CDR3 reads CASSYGTASEGTQYF. The CDR3 bases are TGTGCCAGCAGCTATGGGACAGCCTCGGAAGGGACCCAGTACTTC.

The V and J genes are TRBV27 and TRBJ2-7; TRBD1 might be the D (6 bases). V gave up 6 bases and J gave up 2 bases, with 14 bases separating them. CDR1 and CDR2 (germline): MNHEY, SMNVEV (reference sequence). The CDR3 consists of 14 residues. The DNA of the CDR3 is TGTGCCAGCAGACAAAAGGGGGTGACCTACGAGCAGTACTTC. This translates into CASRQKGVTYEQYF.

This clone was recorded once. The CDR3 nucleotides read TGTGCCAGCAGCCCAGACAGGGGGCGGATAGACACCATATATTTT. It is translated as CASSPDRGRIDTIYF. The chain recombines TRBV28 with TRBJ1-3, with 10 bases matching TRBD1. The CDR3 covers 15 residues. CDR1 and CDR2 (germline): MDHEN, SYDVKM. V was clipped by 6 bases and J by 8 bases; unmatched bases: 10.

This clone was detected only once. CDR3 nucleotides: TGTGCCAGCAGTCGGACAGGAACTAGGAAAAACTATGGCTACACCTTC. Amino acid sequence: CASSRTGTRKNYGYTF. The genes are TRBV6-2 or TRBV6-3 and TRBJ1-2; 7 nucleotides agree with TRBD1. Germline values: CDR1 MNHEY, CDR2 SVGEGT. After removal of 5 bases from V and 2 bases from J, the junction contained 11 bases not matched to a gene. This CDR3 is 16 amino acids long.

This chain uses TRBV18 with TRBJ2-7, with TRBD1 matching over 7 bases. Looked up from germline, CDR1 is KGHSH and CDR2 is LQKENI. CDR3 size: 15 residues. Trimming cost V 3 bases and J 0 bases; bases outside gene matches: 5. The CDR3 DNA is TGTGCCAGCTCACCCGGGACAGACAGCTCCTACGAGCAGTACTTC. Its translation: CASSPGTDSSYEQYF.

The chain recombines TRBV5-4 with TRBJ2-7, with 7 bases matching TRBD2. CDR1 and CDR2 (germline): SGHNT, YYREEE (reference sequence). The ends lost 4 bases at V and 0 bases at J; junction bases unmatched: 7. The CDR3 consists of 15 residues. The CDR3 loop reads CASSDGLGSSYEQYF. The CDR3 nucleotides are TGTGCCAGCAGCGATGGACTAGGAAGCTCCTACGAGCAGTACTTC.

This chain connects TRBV7-6 to TRBJ2-3, with 7 positions matching TRBD2. After removal of 4 bases from V and 2 bases from J, the junction contained 6 bases not matched to a gene. This CDR3 spans 15 amino acids. Germline-derived CDR1 and CDR2 are SGHVS and FNYEAQ. The CDR3 bases are TGTGCCAGCAGCTACCCAGCGGGAATCACAGATACGCAGTATTTT. Amino acid sequence: CASSYPAGITDTQYF.

The chain recombines TRBV7-9 with TRBJ2-7; 9 bases align to TRBD1. The CDR3 consists of 15 residues. Trimming cost V 5 bases and J 1 base; bases outside gene matches: 6. Per the germline V gene, CDR1 is SEHNR and CDR2 is FQNEAQ (reference sequence). The DNA for the CDR3 is TGTGCCAGCAGCCGGGGACAGGGTATTTCCTACGAGCAGTACTTC. Translated, it gives CASSRGQGISYEQYF. The complete variable domain, with remaining parts taken from reference TRBV7-9 and TRBJ2-7, reads DTGVSQNPRHKITKRGQNVTFRCDPISEHNRLYWYRQTLGQGPEFLTYFQNEAQLEKSRLLSDRFSAERPKGSFSTLEIQRTEQGDSAMYLCASSRGQGISYEQYFGPGTRLTVT.

In this sample, this clone turned up once. The chain uses TRBV7-8 and TRBJ2-7; 7 nucleotides agree with TRBD2. J gave up 0 bases and V 5 bases, and 7 bases lay outside the gene matches. The CDR3 is made up of 15 amino acids. Germline V CDR1 and CDR2: SGHVS, FQNEAQ. The CDR3 nucleotides are TGTGCCAGCAGCGAATCTAGCGGACACTCCTACGAGCAGTACTTC. It yields the protein CASSESSGHSYEQYF.

V and J are TRBV28 and TRBJ2-1; D not resolved. V was cut by 3 bases and J by 0 bases, with 15 bases left in between. The germline V gene encodes CDR1 MDHEN and CDR2 SYDVKM. The CDR3 is made up of 17 amino acids. CDR3 protein: CASSFESAYSSYNEQFF. In DNA form, the CDR3 reads TGTGCCAGCAGTTTTGAAAGCGCATATAGCTCCTACAATGAGCAGTTCTTC.

This chain joins TRBV28 and TRBJ2-1; tentatively, D is TRBD1 (6 bases). In germline, CDR1 is MDHEN, CDR2 SYDVKM. The CDR3 covers 13 residues. V lost 5 bases, J lost 5 bases, and 10 bases lay in between. CDR3 residues: CASSTGQNNEQFF. The CDR3 DNA sequence: TGTGCCAGCAGTACCGGACAGAACAATGAGCAGTTCTTC.

This clone was counted a few times. The gene calls are TRBV2 and TRBJ1-4, with D hard to call. Germline V gives CDR1 SNHLY, CDR2 FYNNEI. V was trimmed by 7 bases and J by 5 bases, leaving 14 bases between them. The CDR3 covers 14 residues. The CDR3 protein is CASTVAGANEKLFF. CDR3 sequence (DNA): TGTGCCAGCACGGTCGCCGGAGCAAATGAAAAACTGTTTTTT.

The CDR3 region is CASSLRTSGVNTGELFF. Written as DNA, the CDR3 is TGCGCCAGCAGCTTACGGACTAGCGGGGTGAACACCGGGGAGCTGTTTTTT. The gene calls are TRBV5-1 and TRBJ2-2, with TRBD2 matching 12 bases. V lost 2 bases, J lost 1 base, and 3 bases stayed unmatched. The CDR3 is made up of 17 amino acids. Germline CDR1 and CDR2: SGHRS and YFSETQ.

The CDR3 sequence is CASSSTGLDEQYF. The CDR3 coding sequence is TGCGCCAGCAGTTCAACAGGGTTAGACGAGCAGTACTTC. This chain uses TRBV5-1 with TRBJ2-7; D perhaps matches TRBD1 (6 bases). The CDR3 is 13 residues long. Germline values: CDR1 SGHRS, CDR2 YFSETQ. The V and J ends lost 5 bases and 5 bases respectively, with 14 bases between them.

V and J are TRBV5-5 and TRBJ2-5, with 8 bases that match TRBD2. Germline V gives CDR1 SGHKS, CDR2 YYEKEE (reference sequence). The CDR3 spans 15 residues. V lost 0 bases, J lost 4 bases, and 5 bases stayed unmatched. CDR3 amino acids: CASSLAVAGLETQYF. For the CDR3, the DNA is TGTGCCAGCAGCTTGGCAGTAGCGGGACTAGAGACCCAGTACTTC.

The genes are TRBV6-6 and TRBJ1-4; 8 nucleotides match TRBD1. Germline V gives CDR1 MNHNY, CDR2 SVGAGI (reference sequence). The CDR3 has 15 amino acids. Trimming took 4 bases from V and 8 from J; bases not matched to a gene: 9. The CDR3 spells CASSFYTGGGEKLFF. CDR3 bases: TGTGCCAGCAGTTTTTATACAGGGGGAGGAGAAAAACTGTTTTTT.